A selection of T cell receptor beta chains follows, all from one sample in a study of T cell responses to AZD1222 COVID-19 vaccine. The table came from immunoSEQ multiplex PCR; TCRdb's copy has only in-frame clones and leaves some out. Here the sample spans about 140,000 clones, about 89% being singletons. This sample comprised peripheral blood, obtained 28 days after the second AZD1222 dose. The receptors shown here come from an adult who received the AZD1222 COVID-19 vaccine. CDR3s include the opening cysteine and the closing phenylalanine or tryptophan. D genes are given only for firm matches. Some rows mark clone size as missing; the rest say once, few, many or name a class of expanded clone.

D,V,size,J,CDR3,DNA
-,TRBV19,once,TRBJ1-2,CASRGLQDRGYTF,TGTGCCAGTAGAGGGTTGCAGGATCGGGGCTACACCTTC
-,TRBV5-1,-,TRBJ1-1,CASSLRQGAHTEAFF,TGCGCCAGCAGCTTGAGGCAGGGAGCCCACACTGAAGCTTTCTTT
-,TRBV2,-,TRBJ1-5,CASSEDGFRQPQHF,TGTGCCAGCAGTGAGGATGGGTTTCGTCAGCCCCAGCATTTT
TRBD2,TRBV2,-,TRBJ2-7,CASRIAGGTYEQYF,TGTGCCAGCAGGATAGCGGGAGGTACCTACGAGCAGTACTTC
-,TRBV28,-,TRBJ1-1,CASSFTGRVTEAFF,TGTGCCAGCAGTTTTACAGGGAGGGTCACTGAAGCTTTCTTT
TRBD2,TRBV7-2,-,TRBJ2-7,CASSELAGTPGQYF,TGTGCCAGCAGCGAACTAGCGGGAACCCCGGGGCAGTACTTC
-,TRBV7-3,-,TRBJ2-2,CASSLLGQPNTGELFF,TGTGCCAGCAGCTTATTAGGGCAGCCAAACACCGGGGAGCTGTTTTTT
TRBD1,TRBV27,-,TRBJ1-2,CASISMTGVSYGYTF,TGTGCCAGCATTTCGATGACAGGGGTGAGCTATGGCTACACCTTC
TRBD1,TRBV10-3,-,TRBJ1-1,CAISEFRDRLNTEAFF,TGTGCCATCAGTGAGTTTCGGGACAGATTGAACACTGAAGCTTTCTTT
-,TRBV12-3/TRBV12-4,-,TRBJ2-2,CASSPLAAGELFF,TGTGCCAGCAGTCCCCTCGCCGCCGGGGAGCTGTTTTTT
-,TRBV6-5,-,TRBJ2-3,CASSFTFGDTQYF,TGTGCCAGCAGCTTCACGTTTGGAGATACGCAGTATTTT
TRBD1,TRBV28,-,TRBJ1-4,CASSSTGTGGATNEKLFF,TGTGCCAGCAGCTCCACCGGGACAGGGGGCGCGACTAATGAAAAACTGTTTTTT
TRBD1,TRBV27,once,TRBJ2-1,CASSFPGTGVNNEQFF,TGTGCCAGCAGTTTTCCCGGGACAGGGGTCAACAATGAGCAGTTCTTC
-,TRBV7-2,-,TRBJ2-1,CASSLGHGSYNEQFF,TGTGCCAGCAGCCTAGGACATGGGTCCTACAATGAGCAGTTCTTC
-,TRBV19,-,TRBJ2-1,CASSRRWQAGNEQFF,TGTGCCAGTAGCCGACGGTGGCAGGCGGGCAATGAGCAGTTCTTC
-,TRBV28,-,TRBJ2-3,CASSLGSGTSATDTQYF,TGTGCCAGCAGTCTCGGATCCGGGACCTCGGCCACAGATACGCAGTATTTT
-,TRBV6-5,few,TRBJ1-6,CASTGGGRALHF,TGTGCCAGCACAGGAGGGGGTAGGGCCCTCCACTTT
TRBD2,TRBV27,-,TRBJ2-1,CASTPGGGNNEQFF,TGTGCCAGCACACCCGGGGGGGGGAACAATGAGCAGTTCTTC
-,TRBV7-9,-,TRBJ1-4,CASSLGSSEGWDEKLFF,TGTGCCAGCAGCTTAGGGTCTTCTGAGGGTTGGGATGAAAAACTGTTTTTT
-,TRBV19,-,TRBJ1-4,CASSPFRGSLNEKLFF,TGTGCCAGTAGCCCTTTCCGTGGCAGCCTTAATGAAAAACTGTTTTTT
TRBD2,TRBV9,-,TRBJ2-3,CASSVGLAGRTDTQYF,TGTGCCAGCAGCGTCGGACTAGCGGGACGCACAGATACGCAGTATTTT
-,TRBV6-1,-,TRBJ1-1,CASSELRENTEAFF,TGTGCCAGCAGTGAATTGAGGGAGAACACTGAAGCTTTCTTT
-,TRBV9,-,TRBJ1-5,CASSVEEGLSNQPQHF,TGTGCCAGCAGCGTAGAGGAGGGATTGAGCAATCAGCCCCAGCATTTT
-,TRBV7-2,-,TRBJ1-6,CASSLRGTSPLHF,TGTGCCAGCAGCTTACGGGGGACTTCACCCCTCCACTTT
TRBD2,TRBV6-6,-,TRBJ2-5,CASSKRGAETQYF,TGTGCCAGCAGCAAGCGGGGGGCGGAGACCCAGTACTTC
-,TRBV12-3/TRBV12-4,-,TRBJ1-1,CASSQPGVSAFF,TGTGCCAGCAGCCAACCGGGGGTTTCGGCTTTCTTT
-,TRBV19,-,TRBJ2-7,CASSISSQLYEQYF,TGTGCCAGTAGTATATCTAGTCAGCTCTACGAGCAGTACTTC
-,TRBV5-4,-,TRBJ1-2,CASSFSDAGANYGYTF,TGTGCCAGCAGCTTCTCGGACGCCGGAGCTAACTATGGCTACACCTTC
TRBD2,TRBV7-2,-,TRBJ2-5,CASSLARLAGLETQYF,TGTGCCAGCAGCTTAGCCCGACTAGCGGGGTTGGAGACCCAGTACTTC
TRBD1,TRBV6-2/TRBV6-3,-,TRBJ1-2,CASSHLSGRGGLDYGYTF,TGTGCCAGCAGTCACCTCTCCGGGAGAGGGGGCCTCGATTATGGCTACACCTTC
-,TRBV7-2,-,TRBJ1-5,CASSLLDSNQPQHF,TGTGCCAGCAGCTTACTAGATAGCAATCAGCCCCAGCATTTT
-,TRBV2,once,TRBJ2-7,CASSEVVGRSYEQYF,TGTGCCAGCAGTGAAGTCGTGGGGAGATCCTACGAGCAGTACTTC
TRBD2,TRBV24-1,-,TRBJ2-3,CATSDPRGSDTQYF,TGTGCCACCAGTGACCCGCGGGGGAGCGATACGCAGTATTTT
-,TRBV3-1/TRBV3-2,-,TRBJ1-5,CASSQDTGHQPQHF,TGTGCCAGCAGCCAAGATACGGGCCATCAGCCCCAGCATTTT
TRBD1,TRBV27,-,TRBJ2-2,CASSLYPGTVTGELFF,TGTGCCAGCAGTTTATATCCCGGGACAGTGACGGGGGAGCTGTTTTTT
TRBD1,TRBV7-8,-,TRBJ2-5,CASSGAGTGAETQYF,TGTGCCAGCAGCGGCGCCGGGACAGGGGCAGAGACCCAGTACTTC
-,TRBV19,once,TRBJ1-5,CASSIAPISNQPQHF,TGTGCCAGTAGTATCGCTCCGATTAGCAATCAGCCCCAGCATTTT
-,TRBV10-3,-,TRBJ1-1,CAISEAQQNTEAFF,TGTGCCATCAGTGAGGCCCAGCAGAACACTGAAGCTTTCTTT
-,TRBV27,-,TRBJ1-2,CASSFPQGYGYTF,TGTGCCAGCAGTTTCCCACAGGGCTATGGCTACACCTTC
-,TRBV15,-,TRBJ1-5,CATSRVGNGGNQPQHF,TGTGCCACCAGCAGAGTAGGGAATGGGGGCAATCAGCCCCAGCATTTT